This TCR beta chain emerged from a study of Graves' ophthalmopathy and Graves' hyperthyroidism. Amplified material comprised TCR beta CDR3 regions derived from RNA transcripts. An initial RT-PCR round employing HTBI primers preceded a second-round multiplex PCR. Each CDR3 protein is one row after TCRdb ran MiXCR on the multiplex PCR reads. The sample comprises about 370,000 distinct CDR3 sequences, about 18% of which are singletons, and 2% to 3% rests with the top ten. A word on this clonotype: An end of the junction does not agree with germline; a read error may underlie this.

The sequence came from an adult woman with stable Graves' hyperthyroidism. What was sequenced was peripheral blood.

CDR3: CASSTGTGGYMNTEAFF. The CDR3 region has the DNA TGTGCCAGCAGCACCGGGACAGGGGGGTACATGAACACTGAAGCCTTCTTT. The chain employs TRBV6-1 and TRBJ1-1; 11 nucleotides match TRBD1. Germline lookup yields CDR1 MNHNS and CDR2 SASEGT. This CDR3 spans 17 amino acids.